This TCR beta chain was obtained from a study of OX40 agonist ivuxolimab in advanced cancers. Across the whole study: Anti-PD-1, anti-PD-L1 or anti-CTLA-4 therapy given earlier was allowed, and 40% had some. Whole-study findings and limits: Relatively little clonal expansion, among the lowest observed, appeared in partial responders at 0.1-3.0 mg/kg. On average, CD8+ T cells showed a greater number of expanded clones than CD4+. It was not determined which antigens were specifically recognized by the peripheral T cells that had undergone clonal expansion.

Here immunoSEQ multiplex PCR was the method, and the copy in TCRdb shows in-frame clones only, minus some. The table has 55,000 to 70,000 clones, about 90% seen once; the top ten hold approximately 1.8%. In regard to this clone: Its antigen is not known.

The source of this sequence is an adult with an advanced solid tumor such as melanoma, head and neck, liver or kidney cancer. The sample consisted of CD4+ or CD8+ T cells sorted from blood, taken in a trial of the OX40 agonist ivuxolimab.

The CDR3, as DNA: TGTGCCAGCAGTGGGACAGTCAATCAGCCCCAGCATTTT. It codes for CASSGTVNQPQHF. V gene TRBV6-5 combines with J gene TRBJ1-5, with 7 bases identical to TRBD1. The junction had 1 base not matched to a gene; V was cut back by 5 bases and J by 3 bases. This CDR3 is built from 13 residues. Germline CDR1 and CDR2: MNHEY and SVGAGI.